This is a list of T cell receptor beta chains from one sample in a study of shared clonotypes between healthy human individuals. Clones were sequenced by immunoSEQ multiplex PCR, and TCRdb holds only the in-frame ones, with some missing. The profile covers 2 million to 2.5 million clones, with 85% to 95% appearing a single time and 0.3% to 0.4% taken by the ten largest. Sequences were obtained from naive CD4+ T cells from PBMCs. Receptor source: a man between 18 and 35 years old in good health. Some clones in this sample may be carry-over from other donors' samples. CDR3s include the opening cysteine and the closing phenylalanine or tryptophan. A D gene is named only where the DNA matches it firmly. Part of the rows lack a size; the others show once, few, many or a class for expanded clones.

cdr3_nt: TGTGCCAGCAGGCCCGCCTTTGTGGGGGCGATGAACACTGAAGCTTTCTTT; cdr3_aa: CASRPAFVGAMNTEAFF; d_call: .; j_call: TRBJ1-1; cdr3_length: 17; v_call: TRBV28; clone_size: once
cdr3_nt: TGTGCCAGCAGTTTTAGTAATTCAAGGGATACGCAGTATTTT; cdr3_aa: CASSFSNSRDTQYF; d_call: .; j_call: TRBJ2-3; cdr3_length: 14; v_call: TRBV27; clone_size: .
cdr3_nt: TGTGCCAGCAGCTGGGCAAGCCCCGGAAACACCATATATTTT; cdr3_aa: CASSWASPGNTIYF; d_call: .; j_call: TRBJ1-3; cdr3_length: 14; v_call: TRBV28; clone_size: .
cdr3_nt: TGTGCCACCAGGGGCCTAGACAGGGGGCTTTCTGGGGCCAACGTCCTGACTTTC; cdr3_aa: CATRGLDRGLSGANVLTF; d_call: TRBD1; j_call: TRBJ2-6; cdr3_length: 18; v_call: TRBV19; clone_size: .
cdr3_nt: TGTGCCAGCAGCCTAGGACAGGGGGACTATGGCTACACCTTC; cdr3_aa: CASSLGQGDYGYTF; d_call: TRBD1; j_call: TRBJ1-2; cdr3_length: 14; v_call: TRBV13; clone_size: .
cdr3_nt: TGTGCCAGCAGCTACGGACAGGGGGCTTTCGGCTACACCTTC; cdr3_aa: CASSYGQGAFGYTF; d_call: TRBD1; j_call: TRBJ1-2; cdr3_length: 14; v_call: TRBV7-9; clone_size: .
cdr3_nt: TGCGCCAGCAGCGACAGGGTCTCAGATACGCAGTATTTT; cdr3_aa: CASSDRVSDTQYF; d_call: TRBD1; j_call: TRBJ2-3; cdr3_length: 13; v_call: TRBV5-1; clone_size: .
cdr3_nt: TGTGCCAGCAGTTATCGCCGGGGAGGGGAGCTGTTTTTT; cdr3_aa: CASSYRRGGELFF; d_call: .; j_call: TRBJ2-2; cdr3_length: 13; v_call: TRBV6-5; clone_size: .
cdr3_nt: TGTGCCAGCAGCTTAGGGGAGAGCTCTGGAAACACCATATATTTT; cdr3_aa: CASSLGESSGNTIYF; d_call: .; j_call: TRBJ1-3; cdr3_length: 15; v_call: TRBV7-7; clone_size: .
cdr3_nt: TGTGCCAGCAGCCAACAGGGCTACAATGAGCAGTTCTTC; cdr3_aa: CASSQQGYNEQFF; d_call: .; j_call: TRBJ2-1; cdr3_length: 13; v_call: TRBV6-1; clone_size: .
cdr3_nt: TGCAGCGTTGGGTCACTACAGGGCATAGAGACCCAGTACTTC; cdr3_aa: CSVGSLQGIETQYF; d_call: .; j_call: TRBJ2-5; cdr3_length: 14; v_call: TRBV29-1; clone_size: .
cdr3_nt: TGTGCCAGCTCACCACGAGGGGGGCTCTATGGCTACACCTTC; cdr3_aa: CASSPRGGLYGYTF; d_call: .; j_call: TRBJ1-2; cdr3_length: 14; v_call: TRBV18; clone_size: .
cdr3_nt: TGTGCCAGCAGGTACAGGCAGACTTACACTGAAGCTTTCTTT; cdr3_aa: CASRYRQTYTEAFF; d_call: .; j_call: TRBJ1-1; cdr3_length: 14; v_call: TRBV6-5; clone_size: .
cdr3_nt: TGTGCCAGCAGCTTTCTGCCTCAAGAGACCCAGTACTTC; cdr3_aa: CASSFLPQETQYF; d_call: .; j_call: TRBJ2-5; cdr3_length: 13; v_call: TRBV7-3; clone_size: .
cdr3_nt: TGTGCCAGCAGCTTGGTATTGAGGGGGCCGTGGGGCACAGATACGCAGTATTTT; cdr3_aa: CASSLVLRGPWGTDTQYF; d_call: TRBD1; j_call: TRBJ2-3; cdr3_length: 18; v_call: TRBV5-8; clone_size: once
cdr3_nt: TGTGCCAGCTCACCGACCGATGTCTATGGCTACACCTTC; cdr3_aa: CASSPTDVYGYTF; d_call: .; j_call: TRBJ1-2; cdr3_length: 13; v_call: TRBV18; clone_size: .
cdr3_nt: TGTGCCAGCAGCTTACGGGCAGGGCCCCCACAAGAGACCCAGTACTTC; cdr3_aa: CASSLRAGPPQETQYF; d_call: .; j_call: TRBJ2-5; cdr3_length: 16; v_call: TRBV7-2; clone_size: .
cdr3_nt: TGTGCCAGCAGTTACCGGGACAGGGGTCAGTACGAGCAGTACTTC; cdr3_aa: CASSYRDRGQYEQYF; d_call: TRBD1; j_call: TRBJ2-7; cdr3_length: 15; v_call: TRBV6-5; clone_size: .
cdr3_nt: TGTGCCAGCAGCCTACCGGAGCCGATCAATGAGCAGTTCTTC; cdr3_aa: CASSLPEPINEQFF; d_call: .; j_call: TRBJ2-1; cdr3_length: 14; v_call: TRBV11-2; clone_size: .
cdr3_nt: TGTGCCAGCAGTGAAACCGGGCCCGAGTTTTTTAGCAATCAGCCCCAGCATTTT; cdr3_aa: CASSETGPEFFSNQPQHF; d_call: .; j_call: TRBJ1-5; cdr3_length: 18; v_call: TRBV28; clone_size: .
cdr3_nt: TGTGCCAGCAGTTTATCTAGGACTTTGCGCTACACCTTC; cdr3_aa: CASSLSRTLRYTF; d_call: .; j_call: TRBJ1-2; cdr3_length: 13; v_call: TRBV27; clone_size: .
cdr3_nt: TGTGCCAGCAGCCTAAAAAGCCCAGGGAGCTCCTACGAGCAGTACTTC; cdr3_aa: CASSLKSPGSSYEQYF; d_call: .; j_call: TRBJ2-7; cdr3_length: 16; v_call: TRBV27; clone_size: .
cdr3_nt: TGTGCCAGCACTTTAGCGCGCGGGGGGATACGCGAGCAGTACTTC; cdr3_aa: CASTLARGGIREQYF; d_call: TRBD2; j_call: TRBJ2-7; cdr3_length: 15; v_call: TRBV28; clone_size: .
cdr3_nt: TGTGCCAGCAGCCGTTCCGGAAGACAAGAGACCCAGTACTTC; cdr3_aa: CASSRSGRQETQYF; d_call: .; j_call: TRBJ2-5; cdr3_length: 14; v_call: TRBV7-9; clone_size: .
cdr3_nt: TGTGCCAGCACCCTCGCCAGGGCAGGAAATGAAAAACTGTTTTTT; cdr3_aa: CASTLARAGNEKLFF; d_call: .; j_call: TRBJ1-4; cdr3_length: 15; v_call: TRBV2; clone_size: .
cdr3_nt: TGTGCCAGCTCACCAACTCGCAGCTATAATGAGCAGTTCTTC; cdr3_aa: CASSPTRSYNEQFF; d_call: .; j_call: TRBJ2-1; cdr3_length: 14; v_call: TRBV18; clone_size: .
cdr3_nt: TGTGCCAGCAGTTTAAACAGGGGAAGAATCGTCCACGAGCAGTACTTC; cdr3_aa: CASSLNRGRIVHEQYF; d_call: TRBD1; j_call: TRBJ2-7; cdr3_length: 16; v_call: TRBV27; clone_size: once
cdr3_nt: TGCGCCAGCAGCTTGAGTTCGGCGGGAGTTGGCAAAAACATTCAGTACTTC; cdr3_aa: CASSLSSAGVGKNIQYF; d_call: TRBD2; j_call: TRBJ2-4; cdr3_length: 17; v_call: TRBV5-1; clone_size: .
cdr3_nt: TGTGCCAGTCGGGAGAATCAATGGGGCTACACCTTC; cdr3_aa: CASRENQWGYTF; d_call: .; j_call: TRBJ1-2; cdr3_length: 12; v_call: TRBV19; clone_size: .
cdr3_nt: TGTGCCAGCAGCTTAGCCGTAGCGGGACCCGTGGAGCAGTACTTC; cdr3_aa: CASSLAVAGPVEQYF; d_call: TRBD2; j_call: TRBJ2-7; cdr3_length: 15; v_call: TRBV7-2; clone_size: .
cdr3_nt: TGTGCCAGCACCGTTCCCTCCTTGGGACAGATTAGCAATCAGCCCCAGCATTTT; cdr3_aa: CASTVPSLGQISNQPQHF; d_call: TRBD1; j_call: TRBJ1-5; cdr3_length: 18; v_call: TRBV28; clone_size: .
cdr3_nt: TGTGCCAGCAGTTCGCAACCATCAGATGTGTGGAGCAATCAGCCCCAGCATTTT; cdr3_aa: CASSSQPSDVWSNQPQHF; d_call: .; j_call: TRBJ1-5; cdr3_length: 18; v_call: TRBV28; clone_size: .
cdr3_nt: TGTGCCAGCGGTAGGTTTGCCCTCGAGCCCGGAAGCTCCTACGAGCAGTACTTC; cdr3_aa: CASGRFALEPGSSYEQYF; d_call: .; j_call: TRBJ2-7; cdr3_length: 18; v_call: TRBV27; clone_size: .
cdr3_nt: TGCGCCAGCAGCTTGGCCGGCAGCTACACTGAAGCTTTCTTT; cdr3_aa: CASSLAGSYTEAFF; d_call: .; j_call: TRBJ1-1; cdr3_length: 14; v_call: TRBV5-1; clone_size: few
cdr3_nt: TGTGCCAGCAGTTACTCGGGCGGGTTCCGCACAGATACGCAGTATTTT; cdr3_aa: CASSYSGGFRTDTQYF; d_call: .; j_call: TRBJ2-3; cdr3_length: 16; v_call: TRBV6-5; clone_size: .
cdr3_nt: TGTGCCAGCAGGCCGTCGAGTAGCACTGAAGCTTTCTTT; cdr3_aa: CASRPSSSTEAFF; d_call: .; j_call: TRBJ1-1; cdr3_length: 13; v_call: TRBV28; clone_size: .
cdr3_nt: TGTGCTAGTGGTACCGGAGAGACCCAGTACTTC; cdr3_aa: CASGTGETQYF; d_call: .; j_call: TRBJ2-5; cdr3_length: 11; v_call: TRBV12-5; clone_size: .
cdr3_nt: TGTGCCAGCTCACCACCGGAGACTAGCGGGAGCCGCGAGCAGTACTTC; cdr3_aa: CASSPPETSGSREQYF; d_call: TRBD2; j_call: TRBJ2-7; cdr3_length: 16; v_call: TRBV18; clone_size: .
cdr3_nt: TGTGCCAGCAGTCAGACAGGCCGCAATGAGCAGTTCTTC; cdr3_aa: CASSQTGRNEQFF; d_call: .; j_call: TRBJ2-1; cdr3_length: 13; v_call: TRBV2; clone_size: .
cdr3_nt: TGTGCCAGCAGCAAAGGGATGAACACTGAAGCTTTCTTT; cdr3_aa: CASSKGMNTEAFF; d_call: .; j_call: TRBJ1-1; cdr3_length: 13; v_call: TRBV9; clone_size: few
cdr3_nt: TGTGCCAGCAGTTATTCTCGGATAAGGGACAGGGGGATTTACGAGCAGTACTTC; cdr3_aa: CASSYSRIRDRGIYEQYF; d_call: TRBD1; j_call: TRBJ2-7; cdr3_length: 18; v_call: TRBV6-9; clone_size: .
cdr3_nt: TGTGCCTGTACCGGGGGGGACACTGAAGCTTTCTTT; cdr3_aa: CACTGGDTEAFF; d_call: .; j_call: TRBJ1-1; cdr3_length: 12; v_call: TRBV30; clone_size: .
cdr3_nt: TGTGCCAGCAGCTCTTCTGTTAGCTCCTACAATGAGCAGTTCTTC; cdr3_aa: CASSSSVSSYNEQFF; d_call: .; j_call: TRBJ2-1; cdr3_length: 15; v_call: TRBV7-9; clone_size: .
cdr3_nt: TGTGCCAGCTCCCCATCGTCGCTAGCCCCCACGAACACCGGGGAGCTGTTTTTT; cdr3_aa: CASSPSSLAPTNTGELFF; d_call: .; j_call: TRBJ2-2; cdr3_length: 18; v_call: TRBV18; clone_size: .
cdr3_nt: TGTGCCAGCAGCCAGGCACGGTGGGCCCACACCTCCAATGAGCAGTTCTTC; cdr3_aa: CASSQARWAHTSNEQFF; d_call: .; j_call: TRBJ2-1; cdr3_length: 17; v_call: TRBV4-2; clone_size: .
cdr3_nt: TGTGCCAGTAGTATGACGGACGGAAAACTGTTTTTT; cdr3_aa: CASSMTDGKLFF; d_call: .; j_call: TRBJ1-4; cdr3_length: 12; v_call: TRBV19; clone_size: .
cdr3_nt: TGTGCCAGCAGCTTTGGACAGGGGAGCAATGAGCAGTTCTTC; cdr3_aa: CASSFGQGSNEQFF; d_call: TRBD1; j_call: TRBJ2-1; cdr3_length: 14; v_call: TRBV6-6; clone_size: .
cdr3_nt: TGTGCCAGCAGTGAGGGACACGTACGGACGGACATTCAGTACTTC; cdr3_aa: CASSEGHVRTDIQYF; d_call: .; j_call: TRBJ2-4; cdr3_length: 15; v_call: TRBV6-1; clone_size: .
cdr3_nt: TGTGCCAGCAGTTTTGACACGAACACTGAAGCTTTCTTT; cdr3_aa: CASSFDTNTEAFF; d_call: .; j_call: TRBJ1-1; cdr3_length: 13; v_call: TRBV27; clone_size: .
cdr3_nt: TGTGCCAGCTCACAGGGACCCCTCCAGTACTTC; cdr3_aa: CASSQGPLQYF; d_call: .; j_call: TRBJ2-7; cdr3_length: 11; v_call: TRBV18; clone_size: .